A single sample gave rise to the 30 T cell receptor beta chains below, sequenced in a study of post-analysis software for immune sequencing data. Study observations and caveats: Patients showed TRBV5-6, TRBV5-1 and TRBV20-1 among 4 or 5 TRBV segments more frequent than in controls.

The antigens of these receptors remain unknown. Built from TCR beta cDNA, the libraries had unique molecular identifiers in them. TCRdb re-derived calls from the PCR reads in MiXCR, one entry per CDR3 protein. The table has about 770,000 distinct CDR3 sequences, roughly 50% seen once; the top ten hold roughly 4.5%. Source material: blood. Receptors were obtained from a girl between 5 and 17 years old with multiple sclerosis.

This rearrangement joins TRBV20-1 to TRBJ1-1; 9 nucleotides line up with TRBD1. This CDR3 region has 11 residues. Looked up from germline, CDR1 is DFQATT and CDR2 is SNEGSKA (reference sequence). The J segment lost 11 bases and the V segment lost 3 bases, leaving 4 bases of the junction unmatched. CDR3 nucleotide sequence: TGCAGTGCTAGTAGGGACAGGGTCGCTTTCTTT. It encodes CSASRDRVAFF.

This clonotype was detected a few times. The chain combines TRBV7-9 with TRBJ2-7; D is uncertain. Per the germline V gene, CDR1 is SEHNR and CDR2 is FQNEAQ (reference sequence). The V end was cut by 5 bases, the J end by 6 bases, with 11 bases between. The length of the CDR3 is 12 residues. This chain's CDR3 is CASSPGWGEQYF. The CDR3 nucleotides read TGTGCCAGCAGCCCCGGCTGGGGCGAGCAGTACTTC. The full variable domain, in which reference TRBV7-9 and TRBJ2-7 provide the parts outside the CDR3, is DTGVSQNPRHKITKRGQNVTFRCDPISEHNRLYWYRQTLGQGPEFLTYFQNEAQLEKSRLLSDRFSAERPKGSFSTLEIQRTEQGDSAMYLCASSPGWGEQYFGPGTRLTVT.

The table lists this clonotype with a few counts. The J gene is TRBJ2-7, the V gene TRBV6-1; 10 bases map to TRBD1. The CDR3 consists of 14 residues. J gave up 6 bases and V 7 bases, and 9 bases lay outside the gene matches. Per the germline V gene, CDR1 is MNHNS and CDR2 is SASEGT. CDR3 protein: CASNLGRDRGEQYF. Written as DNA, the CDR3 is TGTGCCAGCAACCTAGGCCGGGACAGGGGCGAGCAGTACTTC.

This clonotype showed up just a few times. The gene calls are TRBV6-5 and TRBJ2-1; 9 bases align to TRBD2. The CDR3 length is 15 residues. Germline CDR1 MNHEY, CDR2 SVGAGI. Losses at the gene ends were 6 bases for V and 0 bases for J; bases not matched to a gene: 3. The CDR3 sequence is CASSVTSGSYNEQFF. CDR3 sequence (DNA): TGTGCCAGCAGCGTGACTAGCGGCTCCTACAATGAGCAGTTCTTC.

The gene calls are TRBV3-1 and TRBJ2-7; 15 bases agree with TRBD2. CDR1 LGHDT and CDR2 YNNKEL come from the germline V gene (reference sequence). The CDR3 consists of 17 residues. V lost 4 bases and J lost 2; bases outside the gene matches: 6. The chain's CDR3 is CASSRGLAGGPPYEQYF. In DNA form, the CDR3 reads TGTGCCAGCAGCCGAGGACTAGCGGGAGGGCCCCCCTACGAGCAGTACTTC.

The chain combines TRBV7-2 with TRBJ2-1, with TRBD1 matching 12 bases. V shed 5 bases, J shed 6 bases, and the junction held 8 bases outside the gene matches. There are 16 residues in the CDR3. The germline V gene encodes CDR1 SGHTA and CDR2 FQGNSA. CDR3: CASSKRDRGLFNEQFF. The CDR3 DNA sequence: TGTGCCAGCAGCAAACGGGACAGGGGGCTTTTCAATGAGCAGTTCTTC.

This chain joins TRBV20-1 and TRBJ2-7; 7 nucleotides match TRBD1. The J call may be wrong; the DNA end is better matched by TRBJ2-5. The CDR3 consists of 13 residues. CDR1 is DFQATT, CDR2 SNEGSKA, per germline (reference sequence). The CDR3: CSASGGQPETQYF. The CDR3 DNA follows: TGCAGTGCTAGTGGGGGACAGCCAGAGACCCAGTACTTC.

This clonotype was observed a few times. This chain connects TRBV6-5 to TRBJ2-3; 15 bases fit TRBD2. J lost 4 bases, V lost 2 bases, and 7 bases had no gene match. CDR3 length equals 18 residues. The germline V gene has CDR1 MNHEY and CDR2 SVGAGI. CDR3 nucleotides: TGTGCCAGCAGTTACGTCGGACTAGCGGGAGGGTGGGCAGATACGCAGTATTTT. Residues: CASSYVGLAGGWADTQYF.

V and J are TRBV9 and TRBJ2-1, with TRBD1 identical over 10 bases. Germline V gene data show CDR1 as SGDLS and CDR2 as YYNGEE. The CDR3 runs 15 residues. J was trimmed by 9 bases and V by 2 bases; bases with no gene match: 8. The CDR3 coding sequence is TGTGCCAGCAGCGTTTATGGGACAGGGGCGCCTGAGCAGTTCTTC. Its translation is CASSVYGTGAPEQFF.

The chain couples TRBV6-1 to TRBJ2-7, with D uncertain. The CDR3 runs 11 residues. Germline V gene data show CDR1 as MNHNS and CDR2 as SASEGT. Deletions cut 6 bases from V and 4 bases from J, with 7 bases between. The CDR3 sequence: CASRDLYEQYF. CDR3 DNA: TGTGCCAGCAGGGACCTGTACGAGCAGTACTTC.

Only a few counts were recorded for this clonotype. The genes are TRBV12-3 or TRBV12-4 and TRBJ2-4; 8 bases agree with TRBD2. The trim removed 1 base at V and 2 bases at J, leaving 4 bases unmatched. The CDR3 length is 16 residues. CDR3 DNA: TGTGCCAGCAGTTTAGGTGGCGGGAGGACCAAAAACATTCAGTACTTC. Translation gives CASSLGGGRTKNIQYF.

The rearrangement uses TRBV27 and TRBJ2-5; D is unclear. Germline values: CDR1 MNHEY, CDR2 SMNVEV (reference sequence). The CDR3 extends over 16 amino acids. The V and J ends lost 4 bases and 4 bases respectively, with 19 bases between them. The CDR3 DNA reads TGTGCCAGCAGTTCCCTGCTAAGTACGATTGGAGAGACCCAGTACTTC. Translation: CASSSLLSTIGETQYF.

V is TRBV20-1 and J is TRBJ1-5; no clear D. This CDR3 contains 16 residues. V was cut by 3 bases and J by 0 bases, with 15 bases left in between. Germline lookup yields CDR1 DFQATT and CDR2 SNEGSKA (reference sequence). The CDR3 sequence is CSARTWWVYSNQPQHF. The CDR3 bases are TGCAGTGCTAGGACCTGGTGGGTTTATAGCAATCAGCCCCAGCATTTT.

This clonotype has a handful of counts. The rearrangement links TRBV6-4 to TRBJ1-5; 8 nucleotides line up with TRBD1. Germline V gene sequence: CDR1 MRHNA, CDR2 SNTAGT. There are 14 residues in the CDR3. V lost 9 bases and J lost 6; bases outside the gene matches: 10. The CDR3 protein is CARWTGCFGQPQHF. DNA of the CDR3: TGTGCCAGATGGACAGGGTGTTTCGGTCAGCCCCAGCATTTT.

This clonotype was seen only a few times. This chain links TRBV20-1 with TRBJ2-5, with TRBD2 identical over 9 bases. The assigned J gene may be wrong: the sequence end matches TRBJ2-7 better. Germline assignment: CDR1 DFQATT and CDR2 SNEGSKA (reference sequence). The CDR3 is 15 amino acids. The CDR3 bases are TGCAGTGCTAGAGAACACCGGGTAGCGGGGGACGAGCAGTACTTC. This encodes CSAREHRVAGDEQYF.

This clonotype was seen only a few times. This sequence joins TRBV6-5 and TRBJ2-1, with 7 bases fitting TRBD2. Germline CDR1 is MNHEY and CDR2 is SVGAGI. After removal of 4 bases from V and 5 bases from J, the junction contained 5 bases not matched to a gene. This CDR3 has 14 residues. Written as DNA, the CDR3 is TGTGCCAGCAGTTGGGAGGGAGGAAACAATGAGCAGTTCTTC. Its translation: CASSWEGGNNEQFF.

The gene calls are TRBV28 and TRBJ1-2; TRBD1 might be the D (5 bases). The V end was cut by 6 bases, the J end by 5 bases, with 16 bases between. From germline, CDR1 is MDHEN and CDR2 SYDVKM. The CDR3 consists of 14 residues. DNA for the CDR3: TGTGCCAGCAGCGAGCATTCTTCAGGGTATGGCTACACCTTC. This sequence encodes CASSEHSSGYGYTF.

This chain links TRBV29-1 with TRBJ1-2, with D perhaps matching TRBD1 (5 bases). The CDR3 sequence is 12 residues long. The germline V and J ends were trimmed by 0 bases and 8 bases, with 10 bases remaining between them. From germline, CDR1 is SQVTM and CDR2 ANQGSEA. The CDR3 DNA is TGCAGCGTTGAAGATCGGGGGGTAGGCTACACCTTC. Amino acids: CSVEDRGVGYTF.

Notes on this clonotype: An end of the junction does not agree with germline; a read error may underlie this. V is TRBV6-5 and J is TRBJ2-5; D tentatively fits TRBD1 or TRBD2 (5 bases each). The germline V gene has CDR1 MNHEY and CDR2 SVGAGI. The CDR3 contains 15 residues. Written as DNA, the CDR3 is TGTTCCAGCAGTTACTCAGGCCTAGGACAAGGGGAGCAGTACTTC. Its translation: CSSSYSGLGQGEQYF.

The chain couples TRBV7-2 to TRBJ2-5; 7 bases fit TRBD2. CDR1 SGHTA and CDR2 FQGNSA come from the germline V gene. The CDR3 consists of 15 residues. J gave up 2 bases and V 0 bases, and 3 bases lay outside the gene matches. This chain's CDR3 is CASSLAGGLQETQYF. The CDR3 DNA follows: TGTGCCAGCAGCTTAGCGGGAGGGTTACAAGAGACCCAGTACTTC.

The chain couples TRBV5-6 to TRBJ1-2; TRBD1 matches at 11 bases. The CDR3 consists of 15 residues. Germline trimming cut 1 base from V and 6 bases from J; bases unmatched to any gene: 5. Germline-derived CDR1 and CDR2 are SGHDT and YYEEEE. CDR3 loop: CASSLWDRGRDGYTF. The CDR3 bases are TGTGCCAGCAGCTTGTGGGACAGGGGGAGAGATGGCTACACCTTC.

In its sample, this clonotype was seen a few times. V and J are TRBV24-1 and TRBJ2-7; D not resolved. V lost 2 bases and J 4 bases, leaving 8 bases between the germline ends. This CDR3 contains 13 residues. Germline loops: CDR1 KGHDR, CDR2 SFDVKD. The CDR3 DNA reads TGTGCCACCAGTGATTGGAACAGTTACGAGCAGTACTTC. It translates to CATSDWNSYEQYF.

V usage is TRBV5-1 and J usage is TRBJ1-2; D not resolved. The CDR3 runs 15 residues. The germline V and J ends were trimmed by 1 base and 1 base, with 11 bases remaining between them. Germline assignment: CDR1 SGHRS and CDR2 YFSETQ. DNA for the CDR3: TGCGCCAGCAGCTTGCCCCACGATGTTAACTATGGCTACACCTTC. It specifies CASSLPHDVNYGYTF.

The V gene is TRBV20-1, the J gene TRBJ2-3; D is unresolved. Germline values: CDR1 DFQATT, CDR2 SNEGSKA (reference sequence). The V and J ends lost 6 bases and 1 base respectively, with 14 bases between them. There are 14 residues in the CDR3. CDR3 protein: CSARLTGRTDTQYF. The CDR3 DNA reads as TGCAGTGCGCGTCTAACGGGCCGCACAGATACGCAGTATTTT.

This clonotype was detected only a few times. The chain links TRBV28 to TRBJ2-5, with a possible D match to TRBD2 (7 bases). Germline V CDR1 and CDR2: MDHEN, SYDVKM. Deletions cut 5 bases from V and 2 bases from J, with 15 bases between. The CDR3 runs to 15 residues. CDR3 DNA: TGTGCCAGCAGTCTACGAGGGGGGGAACAAGAGACCCAGTACTTC. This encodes CASSLRGGEQETQYF.

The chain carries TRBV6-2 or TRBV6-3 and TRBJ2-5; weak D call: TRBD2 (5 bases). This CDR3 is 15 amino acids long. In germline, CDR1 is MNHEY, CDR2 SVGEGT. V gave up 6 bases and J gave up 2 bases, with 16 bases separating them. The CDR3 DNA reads TGTGCCAGCAGCTATATGCGGGCCGAACAAGAGACCCAGTACTTC. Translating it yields CASSYMRAEQETQYF.

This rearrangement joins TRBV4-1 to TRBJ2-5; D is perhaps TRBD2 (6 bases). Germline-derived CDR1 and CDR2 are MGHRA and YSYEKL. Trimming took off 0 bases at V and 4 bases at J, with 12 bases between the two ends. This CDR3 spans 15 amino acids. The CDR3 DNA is TGCGCCAGCAGCCAAGACCCCGGGAGAGCAGAGACCCAGTACTTC. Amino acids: CASSQDPGRAETQYF.

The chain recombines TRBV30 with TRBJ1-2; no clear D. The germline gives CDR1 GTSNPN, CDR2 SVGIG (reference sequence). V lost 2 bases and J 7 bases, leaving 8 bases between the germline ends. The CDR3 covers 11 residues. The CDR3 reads CAWSSESGYTF. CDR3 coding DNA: TGTGCCTGGAGTTCGGAGAGTGGCTACACCTTC.

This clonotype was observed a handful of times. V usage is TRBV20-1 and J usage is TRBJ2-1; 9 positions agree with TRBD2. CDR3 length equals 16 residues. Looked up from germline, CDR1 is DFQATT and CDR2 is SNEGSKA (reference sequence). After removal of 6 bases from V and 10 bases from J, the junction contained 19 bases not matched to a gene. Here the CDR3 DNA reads TGCAGTGCGCCGGTTCGCCTAGCGGGATCCACTAAGGAGCAGTTCTTC. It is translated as CSAPVRLAGSTKEQFF.

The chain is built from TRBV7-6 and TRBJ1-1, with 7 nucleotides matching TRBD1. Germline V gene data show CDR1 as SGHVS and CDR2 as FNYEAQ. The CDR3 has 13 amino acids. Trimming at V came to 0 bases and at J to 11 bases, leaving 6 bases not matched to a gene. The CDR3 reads CASSLALGGAAFF. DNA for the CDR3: TGTGCCAGCAGCTTAGCCCTAGGGGGCGCGGCTTTCTTT. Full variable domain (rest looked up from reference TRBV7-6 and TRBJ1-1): GAGVSQSPRYKVTKRGQDVALRCDPISGHVSLYWYRQALGQGPEFLTYFNYEAQQDKSGLPNDRFSAERPEGSISTLTIQRTEQRDSAMYRCASSLALGGAAFFGQGTRLTVV.